This T cell receptor (beta chain) comes out of a study of blood T cell repertoires in COVID-19. In the study overall: Acute and convalescent COVID-19 specimens originated in the United States, Italy and Spain. The cDNA or gDNA used as material had been derived from T cells, B-cell-depleted T cells, or PBMCs.

In the authors' workflow: It was from reference gene primer amplification that nucleated cell counts were estimated. Measured with immunoSEQ multiplex PCR; TCRdb has only the in-frame clones, and not every one. V, J and clone size are taken as reported in that table, and D and trimming were inferred from the DNA itself. Of about 190,000 clones in the sample, approximately 86% were seen once. The sequence derives from a man between 65 and 85 years old with active or convalescent COVID-19. Source material: peripheral blood.

CDR3 sequence (DNA): TGTGCCAGCAGCCGTCCCGGGACAGCTGAAAAACTGTTTTTT. Translation: CASSRPGTAEKLFF. The V and J genes are TRBV28 and TRBJ1-4, with TRBD1 matching over 7 bases. The CDR3 is made up of 14 amino acids. V shed 6 bases and J 7 bases; nucleotides not matched to a gene: 8. In germline, CDR1 is MDHEN, CDR2 SYDVKM.